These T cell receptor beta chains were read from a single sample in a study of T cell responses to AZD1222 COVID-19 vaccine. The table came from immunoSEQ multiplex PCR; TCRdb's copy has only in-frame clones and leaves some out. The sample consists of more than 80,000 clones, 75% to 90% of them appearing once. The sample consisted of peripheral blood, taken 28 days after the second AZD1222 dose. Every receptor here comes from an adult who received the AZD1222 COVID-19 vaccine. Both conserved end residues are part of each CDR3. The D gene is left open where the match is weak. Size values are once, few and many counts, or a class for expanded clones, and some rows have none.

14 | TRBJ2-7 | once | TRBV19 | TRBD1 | CASSPRQGSYEQYF | TGTGCCAGTAGTCCGAGACAGGGTTCCTACGAGCAGTACTTC
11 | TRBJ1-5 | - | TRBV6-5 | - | CASRDNQPQHF | TGTGCCAGCAGGGACAATCAGCCCCAGCATTTT
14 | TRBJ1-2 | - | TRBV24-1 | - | CATSDLSLNYGYTF | TGTGCCACCAGTGATTTGAGTCTAAACTATGGCTACACCTTC
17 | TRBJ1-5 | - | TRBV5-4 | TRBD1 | CASSLGGTGDSNQPQHF | TGTGCCAGCAGCTTGGGGGGTACAGGGGATAGCAATCAGCCCCAGCATTTT
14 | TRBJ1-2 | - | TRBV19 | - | CASSEESINYGYTF | TGTGCCAGTAGTGAGGAATCGATTAACTATGGCTACACCTTC
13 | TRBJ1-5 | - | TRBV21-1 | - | CASSSRVNQPQHF | TGTGCCAGCAGCTCCCGAGTCAATCAGCCCCAGCATTTT
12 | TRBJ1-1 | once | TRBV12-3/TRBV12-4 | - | CASSHGGTEAFF | TGTGCCAGCAGTCATGGGGGCACTGAAGCTTTCTTT
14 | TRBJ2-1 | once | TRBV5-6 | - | CASSFRIADNEQFF | TGTGCCAGCAGCTTCAGAATAGCGGATAATGAGCAGTTCTTC
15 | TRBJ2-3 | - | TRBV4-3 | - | CASSQRQAATDTQYF | TGCGCCAGCAGCCAAAGACAGGCAGCCACAGATACGCAGTATTTT
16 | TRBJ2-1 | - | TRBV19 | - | CASSKVGGRSYNEQFF | TGTGCCAGTAGTAAGGTGGGGGGGCGCTCCTACAATGAGCAGTTCTTC
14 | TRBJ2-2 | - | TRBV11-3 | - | CASSPRWGAGELFF | TGTGCCAGCAGCCCCCGGTGGGGGGCCGGGGAGCTGTTTTTT
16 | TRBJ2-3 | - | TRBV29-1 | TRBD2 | CSVDGGREGSTDTQYF | TGCAGCGTTGACGGGGGGCGGGAGGGCAGCACAGATACGCAGTATTTT
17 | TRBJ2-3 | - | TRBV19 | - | CASSIPPASTHTDTQYF | TGTGCCAGTAGCATCCCACCGGCGTCAACACACACAGATACGCAGTATTTT
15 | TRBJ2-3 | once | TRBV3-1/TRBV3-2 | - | CASSQTAGSTDTQYF | TGTGCCAGCAGCCAAACGGCGGGAAGCACAGATACGCAGTATTTT
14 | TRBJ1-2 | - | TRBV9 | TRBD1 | CASSVSTGTGGYTF | TGTGCCAGCAGCGTTAGCACAGGGACAGGCGGCTACACCTTC
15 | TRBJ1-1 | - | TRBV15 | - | CATSRGLGGDTEAFF | TGTGCCACCAGCAGAGGTCTGGGAGGCGACACTGAAGCTTTCTTT
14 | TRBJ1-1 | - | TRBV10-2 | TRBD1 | CASSLTGGWTEAFF | TGCGCCAGCAGTCTAACAGGGGGCTGGACTGAAGCTTTCTTT
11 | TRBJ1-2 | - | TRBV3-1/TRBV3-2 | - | CASGQGYGYTF | TGTGCCAGCGGCCAGGGGTATGGCTACACCTTC
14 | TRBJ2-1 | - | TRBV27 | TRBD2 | CASSLSAGGDEQFF | TGTGCCAGCAGTTTATCAGCGGGAGGGGATGAGCAGTTCTTC
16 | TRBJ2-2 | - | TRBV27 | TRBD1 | CASSGGTGEYTGELFF | TGTGCCAGCAGTGGGGGGACAGGGGAGTACACCGGGGAGCTGTTTTTT
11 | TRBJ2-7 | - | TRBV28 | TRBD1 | CARTGDYEQYF | TGTGCCAGAACAGGGGACTACGAGCAGTACTTC
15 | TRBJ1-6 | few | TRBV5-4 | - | CASSLGRSGNSPLHF | TGTGCCAGCAGCTTGGGGCGTTCGGGGAATTCACCCCTCCACTTT
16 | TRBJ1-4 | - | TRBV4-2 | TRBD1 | CASSRGGTGGNEKLFF | TGTGCCAGCAGCCGGGGCGGGACAGGGGGTAATGAAAAACTGTTTTTT
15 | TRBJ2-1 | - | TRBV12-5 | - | CASGLRLAHAYEQFF | TGTGCTAGTGGTTTGCGGCTAGCCCACGCTTATGAGCAGTTCTTC
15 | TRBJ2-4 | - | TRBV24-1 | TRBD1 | CATSDSRGSKNIQYF | TGTGCCACCAGTGATTCCAGGGGGTCCAAAAACATTCAGTACTTC
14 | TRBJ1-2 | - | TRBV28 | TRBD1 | CASSLLDRVDGYTF | TGTGCCAGCAGTTTACTTGACAGGGTGGATGGCTACACCTTC
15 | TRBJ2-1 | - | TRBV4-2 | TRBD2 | CASSQAFGGRNEQFF | TGTGCCAGCAGCCAAGCTTTCGGCGGGAGGAATGAGCAGTTCTTC
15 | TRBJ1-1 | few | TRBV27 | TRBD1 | CASSLVSGGYTEAFF | TGTGCCAGCAGTTTAGTATCAGGGGGTTACACTGAAGCTTTCTTT
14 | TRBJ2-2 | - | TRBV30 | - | CAWRRARLTGELFF | TGTGCCTGGCGAAGGGCTAGACTCACCGGGGAGCTGTTTTTT
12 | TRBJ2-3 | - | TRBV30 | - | CAWRRLTDTQYF | TGTGCCTGGAGGCGACTAACAGATACGCAGTATTTT
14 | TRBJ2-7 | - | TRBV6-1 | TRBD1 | CASSEAGGWYEQYF | TGTGCCAGCAGTGAAGCAGGGGGCTGGTACGAGCAGTACTTC
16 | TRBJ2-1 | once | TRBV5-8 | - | CASSLGPLGGVNEQFF | TGTGCCAGCAGCTTGGGTCCCCTAGGGGGGGTCAATGAGCAGTTCTTC
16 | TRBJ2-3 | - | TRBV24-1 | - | CATSEWPVRSTDTQYF | TGTGCCACCAGTGAATGGCCAGTGCGTAGCACAGATACGCAGTATTTT
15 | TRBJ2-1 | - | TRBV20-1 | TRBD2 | CSASPTSGFYNEQFF | TGCAGTGCTAGTCCTACTAGCGGTTTTTACAATGAGCAGTTCTTC
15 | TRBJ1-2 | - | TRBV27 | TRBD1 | CASSPLTDRVEGYTF | TGTGCCAGCAGTCCGCTAACGGACAGGGTAGAAGGCTACACCTTC
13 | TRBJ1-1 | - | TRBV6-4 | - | CASSVEGGSEAFF | TGTGCCAGCAGTGTGGAGGGGGGATCTGAAGCTTTCTTT
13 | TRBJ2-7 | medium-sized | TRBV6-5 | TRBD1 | CASRQGAAYEQYF | TGTGCCAGCAGACAGGGGGCTGCCTACGAGCAGTACTTC
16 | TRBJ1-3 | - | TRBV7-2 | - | CASSSTGGGAGNTIYF | TGTGCCAGCAGCTCGACCGGGGGAGGGGCTGGAAACACCATATATTTT
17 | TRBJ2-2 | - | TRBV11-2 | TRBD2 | CASSLDRLAANTGELFF | TGTGCCAGCAGCTTAGATCGACTAGCGGCGAACACCGGGGAGCTGTTTTTT
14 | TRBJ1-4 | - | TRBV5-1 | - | CASSPGSTNEKLFF | TGCGCCAGCAGCCCAGGGTCCACTAATGAAAAACTGTTTTTT
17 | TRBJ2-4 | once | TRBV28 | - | CASSNSGTQLFKNIQYF | TGTGCCAGCAGTAACTCCGGGACACAACTTTTCAAAAACATTCAGTACTTC
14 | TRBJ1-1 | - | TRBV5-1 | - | CASSPGVTAAEAFF | TGCGCCAGCAGCCCGGGCGTGACTGCGGCGGAAGCTTTCTTT
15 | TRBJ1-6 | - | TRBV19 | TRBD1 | CASSMRQGENSPLHF | TGTGCCAGTAGTATGAGGCAGGGGGAAAATTCACCCCTCCACTTT
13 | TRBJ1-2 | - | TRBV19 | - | CASSMGRIYGYTF | TGTGCCAGTAGTATGGGACGGATCTATGGCTACACCTTC
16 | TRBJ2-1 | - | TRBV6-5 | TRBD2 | CASSYSPAGVFNEQFF | TGTGCCAGCAGTTACTCCCCAGCGGGAGTCTTCAATGAGCAGTTCTTC
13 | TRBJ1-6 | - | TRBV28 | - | CASSSGLVSPLHF | TGTGCCAGCAGTTCAGGGTTAGTTTCACCCCTCCACTTT
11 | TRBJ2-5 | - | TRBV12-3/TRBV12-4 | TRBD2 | CASSFTGTRNF | TGTGCCAGCAGTTTCACCGGGACTAGGAACTTC
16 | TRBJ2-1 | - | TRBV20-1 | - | CSASRIDRRTYNEQFF | TGCAGTGCTAGTCGCATCGACAGGCGGACATACAATGAGCAGTTCTTC
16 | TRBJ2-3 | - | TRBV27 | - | CASSFIGREGTDTQYF | TGTGCCAGCAGTTTCATCGGCAGGGAGGGCACAGATACGCAGTATTTT
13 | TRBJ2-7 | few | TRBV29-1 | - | CSVEGSRSREQYF | TGCAGCGTTGAAGGCTCACGCTCTCGGGAGCAGTACTTC
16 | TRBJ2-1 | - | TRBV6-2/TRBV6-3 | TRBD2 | CASSFIRGGPYNEQFF | TGTGCCAGCAGTTTTATACGGGGGGGCCCCTACAATGAGCAGTTCTTC
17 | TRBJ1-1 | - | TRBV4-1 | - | CASSQAESGLMNTEAFF | TGCGCCAGCAGCCAAGCCGAATCGGGGCTCATGAACACTGAAGCTTTCTTT
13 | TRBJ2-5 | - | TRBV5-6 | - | CASSLEYQETQYF | TGTGCCAGCAGCTTGGAGTACCAAGAGACCCAGTACTTC
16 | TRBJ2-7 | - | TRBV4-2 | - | CASSPALGERTYEQYF | TGTGCCAGCAGCCCAGCTCTGGGGGAGCGAACCTACGAGCAGTACTTC